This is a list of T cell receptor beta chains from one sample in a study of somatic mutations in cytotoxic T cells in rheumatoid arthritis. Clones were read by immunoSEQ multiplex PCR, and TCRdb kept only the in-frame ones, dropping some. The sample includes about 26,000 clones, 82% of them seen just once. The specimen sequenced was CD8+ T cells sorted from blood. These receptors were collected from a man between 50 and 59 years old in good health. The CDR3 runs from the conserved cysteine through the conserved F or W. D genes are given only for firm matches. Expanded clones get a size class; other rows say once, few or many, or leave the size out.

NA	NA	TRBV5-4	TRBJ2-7	TGTGCCAGCAGCCCGGCCGGGACAAGACACTACGAGCAGTACTTC	CASSPAGTRHYEQYF
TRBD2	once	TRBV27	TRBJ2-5	TGTGCCAGCAGTTTAAAGGGACTAGTGACAGAGACCCAGTACTTC	CASSLKGLVTETQYF
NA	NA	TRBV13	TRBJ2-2	TGTGCCAGCAGCCTTACAGGGACCGGGGAGCTGTTTTTT	CASSLTGTGELFF
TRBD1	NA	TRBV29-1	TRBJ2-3	TGCAGCGTGACCGATACAGGGGGCGATACGCAGTATTTT	CSVTDTGGDTQYF
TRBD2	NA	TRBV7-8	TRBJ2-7	TGTGCCAGCAGCACGACCCTAGCGGGAGGATGGTACGAGCAGTACTTC	CASSTTLAGGWYEQYF
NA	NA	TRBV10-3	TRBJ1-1	TGTGCCATCAGTACAGGGAAATGGGACACTGAAGCTTTCTTT	CAISTGKWDTEAFF
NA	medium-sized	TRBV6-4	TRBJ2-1	TGTGCCAGCAGTTACACCCTTCGGGACAACTACAATGAGCAGTTCTTC	CASSYTLRDNYNEQFF
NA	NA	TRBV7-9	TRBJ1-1	TGTGCCAGCAGCTTAGCAGGGGAAACTGAAGCTTTCTTT	CASSLAGETEAFF
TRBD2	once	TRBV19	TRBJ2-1	TGTGCCAGTAGTACCAGACTAGCGGGGGCTGAGCAGTTCTTC	CASSTRLAGAEQFF
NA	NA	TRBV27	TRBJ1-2	TGTGCCAGCAGCCGAGTTGATCGAGGGGAGGCTAACTATGGCTACACCTTC	CASSRVDRGEANYGYTF
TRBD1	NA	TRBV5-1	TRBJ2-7	TGCGCCAGCAGCACGGGACAGGGAATACGCGAGCAGTACTTC	CASSTGQGIREQYF
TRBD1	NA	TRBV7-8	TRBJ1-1	TGTGCCAGCAGCCCCCCGACAGGGTGGACCGAAGCTTTCTTT	CASSPPTGWTEAFF
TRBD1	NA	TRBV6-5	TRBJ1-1	TGTGCCAGCAGTTACTCGGACAGGGGTTGGACTGAAGCTTTCTTT	CASSYSDRGWTEAFF
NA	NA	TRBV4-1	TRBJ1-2	TGCGCCAGCAGCCAAAGAGACAGCGGGCAGGGGTCTTTCTATGGCTACACCTTC	CASSQRDSGQGSFYGYTF
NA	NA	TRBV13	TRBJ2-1	TGTGCCAGCAGTCGAATGGACCGTCGGAATGAGCAGTTCTTC	CASSRMDRRNEQFF
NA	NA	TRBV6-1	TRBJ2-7	TGTGCCAGCAGTGAAGGGCCGGGAACCTACGAGCAGTACTTC	CASSEGPGTYEQYF
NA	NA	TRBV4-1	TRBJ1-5	TGCGCCAGCAGCCAGAGGGTGACCGACGGAAGCAATCAGCCCCAGCATTTT	CASSQRVTDGSNQPQHF
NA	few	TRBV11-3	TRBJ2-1	TGTGCCAGCAGAATTTACAATGAGCAGTTCTTC	CASRIYNEQFF
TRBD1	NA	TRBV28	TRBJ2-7	TGTGCCAGCAGTTGGGACAGGGAGGTGGGTGAGCAGTACTTC	CASSWDREVGEQYF
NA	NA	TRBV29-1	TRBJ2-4	TGCAGCGTTTGGGGGCGAGACAAAAACATTCAGTACTTC	CSVWGRDKNIQYF
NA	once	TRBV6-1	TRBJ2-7	TGTGCCAGCAGTGAAATGGGGACACTTACCTACGAGCAGTACTTC	CASSEMGTLTYEQYF
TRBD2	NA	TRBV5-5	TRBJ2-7	TGTGCCAGCAGCTGGTCTAGCGGATCCTACGAGCAGTACTTC	CASSWSSGSYEQYF
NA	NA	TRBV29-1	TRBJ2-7	TGCAGCGGGAGCGCGGACTCCTACGAGCAGTACTTC	CSGSADSYEQYF
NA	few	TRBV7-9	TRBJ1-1	TGTGCCAGCAGCTTAGGGCAGGGTAACACTGAAGCTTTCTTT	CASSLGQGNTEAFF
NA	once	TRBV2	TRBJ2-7	TGTGCCAGCAGTGAAATGGGGCCGAGCTCCTACGAGCAGTACTTC	CASSEMGPSSYEQYF
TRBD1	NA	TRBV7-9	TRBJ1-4	TGTGCCAGCAGCTTAGCTGAAACAGGGGATGAAAAACTGTTTTTT	CASSLAETGDEKLFF
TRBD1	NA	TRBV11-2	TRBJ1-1	TGTGCCAGCAGCTTGGGACCGGTTGGACAGGGGAGTACTGAAGCTTTCTTT	CASSLGPVGQGSTEAFF
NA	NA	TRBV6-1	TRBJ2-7	TGTGCCAGCAGTGAAGCTCCCCCCTGGGAGGAGTACTACGAGCAGTACTTC	CASSEAPPWEEYYEQYF
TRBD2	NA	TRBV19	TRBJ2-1	TGTGCCAGTAGTATAGGGCTAGCGGGAGGGTATGAGCAGTTCTTC	CASSIGLAGGYEQFF
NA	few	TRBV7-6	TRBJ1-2	TGTGCCAGCAGCTTAGTTGGTGGCCCGGGGGGCTACACCTTC	CASSLVGGPGGYTF
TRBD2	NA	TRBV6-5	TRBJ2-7	TGTGCCAGCAGTGGAGGGGTAGCGGGAGCCTACGAGCAGTACTTC	CASSGGVAGAYEQYF
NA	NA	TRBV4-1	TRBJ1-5	TGCGCCAGCAGCCAGGCTGGGGGGCAGCCCCAGCATTTT	CASSQAGGQPQHF